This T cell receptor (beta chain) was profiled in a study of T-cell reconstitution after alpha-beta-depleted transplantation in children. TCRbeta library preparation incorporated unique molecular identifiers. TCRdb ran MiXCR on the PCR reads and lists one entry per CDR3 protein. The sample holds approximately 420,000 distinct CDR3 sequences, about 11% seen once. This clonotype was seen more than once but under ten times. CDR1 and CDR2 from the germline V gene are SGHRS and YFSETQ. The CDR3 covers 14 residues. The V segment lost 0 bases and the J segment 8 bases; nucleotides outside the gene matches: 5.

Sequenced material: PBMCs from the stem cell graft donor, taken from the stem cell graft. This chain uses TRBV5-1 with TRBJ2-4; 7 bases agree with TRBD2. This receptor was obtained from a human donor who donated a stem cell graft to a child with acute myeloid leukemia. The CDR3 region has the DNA TGCGCCAGCAGCTTGGAACTAGCGTACGACATTCAGTACTTC. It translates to CASSLELAYDIQYF.